These 26 T cell receptor beta chains were sequenced from one sample in a study of blood T cell repertoires in COVID-19. TCRdb's copy holds only in-frame clones and misses some; the assay was immunoSEQ multiplex PCR. Of approximately 530,000 clones in the sample, roughly nine tenths were seen once. Source material: peripheral blood. These receptor sequences come from a woman aged 50 to 65 with COVID-19, enrolled during active disease.

The chain combines TRBV19 with TRBJ1-1; 8 nucleotides agree with TRBD1. CDR1 and CDR2 (germline): LNHDA, SQIVND (reference sequence). V shed 8 bases, J shed 6 bases, and the junction held 8 bases outside the gene matches. The CDR3 extends over 13 amino acids. The CDR3 DNA reads TGTGCCAGTCGTGGGGACAGGCGATCTGAAGCTTTCTTT. This gives the protein CASRGDRRSEAFF.

This chain uses TRBV6-5 with TRBJ2-7; 8 nucleotides line up with TRBD2. V trimming: 2 bases; J trimming: 2 bases; junction bases outside the gene matches: 5. Germline values: CDR1 MNHEY, CDR2 SVGAGI. There are 15 residues in the CDR3. CDR3 sequence: CASSYGTRITYEQYF. CDR3 nucleotide sequence: TGTGCCAGCAGTTACGGGACTAGAATCACCTACGAGCAGTACTTC.

The V gene is TRBV18, the J gene TRBJ1-1, with a weak D call TRBD1 (5 bases). Germline V CDR1 and CDR2: KGHSH, LQKENI. Trimming took 3 bases from V and 4 from J, leaving 12 bases between them. The length of the CDR3 is 14 residues. The CDR3: CASSPFGGGTEAFF. CDR3 DNA: TGTGCCAGCTCACCGTTCGGGGGGGGCACTGAAGCTTTCTTT.

This sequence joins TRBV12-5 and TRBJ1-2, with a possible D match to TRBD1 (5 bases). The CDR3 spans 13 residues. The germline CDR1 and CDR2 sequences are LGHNT and FRNRAP. With 6 bases removed from V and 5 bases from J, the gap between germline ends came to 13 bases. CDR3 DNA sequence: TGTGCTAGTGGATGGGGCCGCCGATATGGCTACACCTTC. Its protein product is CASGWGRRYGYTF.

This clone was detected only once. The same CDR3 can be traced to other DNA sequences in this sample. The rearrangement uses TRBV12-3 or TRBV12-4 and TRBJ1-2, with D possibly matching TRBD1 (6 bases). There are 13 residues in the CDR3. V was clipped by 3 bases and J by 2 bases, with 7 bases between them. CDR3 protein: CASSFGQNYGYTF. CDR3 DNA: TGTGCCAGCAGTTTTGGACAGAACTATGGCTACACCTTC.

V usage is TRBV30 and J usage is TRBJ1-4, with D perhaps matching TRBD1 (5 bases). V lost 8 bases and J 4 bases, leaving 14 bases between the germline ends. CDR3 size: 13 residues. Germline CDR1 and CDR2: GTSNPN and SVGIG (reference sequence). DNA for the CDR3: TGTGCCCAGCCCGACAGTTTTAATGAAAAACTGTTTTTT. Translated: CAQPDSFNEKLFF.

The chain combines TRBV6-6 with TRBJ2-2; D is undetermined. This CDR3 has 13 amino acids. CDR1 is MNHNY and CDR2 is SVGAGI in the germline V gene (reference sequence). The V end was cut by 6 bases, the J end by 3 bases, with 8 bases between. This CDR3 is CASSLDYTGELFF. The CDR3 region has the DNA TGTGCCAGCAGCCTAGATTACACCGGGGAGCTGTTTTTT.

This clone was observed a handful of times. The chain links TRBV6-1 to TRBJ1-4; unclear D gene. Per the germline V gene, CDR1 is MNHNS and CDR2 is SASEGT. Trimming removed 2 bases at V and 11 bases at J, with 9 bases between. CDR3 size: 12 residues. The DNA for the CDR3 is TGTGCCAGCAGTGAACGGGGTACCAAACTGTTTTTT. It yields the protein CASSERGTKLFF.

The genes are TRBV5-1 and TRBJ1-2, with 9 nucleotides matching TRBD1. J was trimmed by 3 bases and V by 3 bases; bases with no gene match: 6. CDR3 length: 15 amino acids. The germline CDR1 and CDR2 sequences are SGHRS and YFSETQ. The CDR3 DNA follows: TGCGCCAGCAGCTCCGGGACAGGGAGTTACTATGGCTACACCTTC. The encoded protein is CASSSGTGSYYGYTF.

This sequence joins TRBV12-3 or TRBV12-4 and TRBJ1-1; maybe TRBD1 (5 bases). There are 13 residues in the CDR3. The V end lost 4 bases, the J end lost 3 bases, and 9 bases lay between the germline ends. The CDR3 is CASSSGLHTEAFF. The CDR3 DNA follows: TGTGCCAGCAGTTCAGGGTTGCACACTGAAGCTTTCTTT.

The V gene is TRBV13, the J gene TRBJ2-1, with 7 bases aligning to TRBD2. Losses at the gene ends were 0 bases for V and 8 bases for J; bases not matched to a gene: 4. The CDR3 has 14 amino acids. Per the germline V gene, CDR1 is PRHDT and CDR2 is FYEKMQ (reference sequence). The CDR3 DNA is TGTGCCAGCAGCTTAGGCGGGGGGACGGATGAGCAGTTCTTC. Translation gives CASSLGGGTDEQFF.

This clone was found once. The CDR3 sequence: CAWSEGGTEQYF. Here the CDR3 DNA reads TGTGCCTGGAGTGAGGGCGGGACCGAGCAGTACTTC. The rearrangement joins TRBV30 to TRBJ2-7; tentative D call: TRBD2 (6 bases). The CDR3 is 12 residues long. Germline CDR1 GTSNPN, CDR2 SVGIG (reference sequence). With 1 base removed from V and 6 bases from J, the gap between germline ends came to 10 bases.

The chain employs TRBV5-6 and TRBJ2-7; 8 bases agree with TRBD2. The CDR3 is made up of 15 amino acids. Trimming removed 0 bases from V and 3 bases from J; junction bases left unmatched: 5. Germline CDR1 reads SGHDT; CDR2 reads YYEEEE. CDR3 coding DNA: TGTGCCAGCAGCTTGGACAGCCGGGGGGGCTACGAGCAGTACTTC. Translated, it gives CASSLDSRGGYEQYF.

The chain employs TRBV20-1 and TRBJ1-6; perhaps TRBD1 as D (5 bases). CDR3 length equals 14 residues. Between the trimmed V and J ends, which lost 3 bases and 9 bases, there was a span of 15 bases. Looked up from germline, CDR1 is DFQATT and CDR2 is SNEGSKA (reference sequence). In DNA, the CDR3 is TGCAGTGCTAGTATCGGACCGGGGGTTTCACCCCTCCACTTT. Its translation is CSASIGPGVSPLHF.

This chain uses TRBV3-1 (or the pseudogene TRBV3-2) with TRBJ2-2, with 9 nucleotides matching TRBD2. This CDR3 is 15 amino acids long. After removal of 4 bases from V and 1 base from J, the junction contained 1 base not matched to a gene. Germline V gene data show CDR1 as LGHDT and CDR2 as YNNKEL (reference sequence). CDR3 region: CASSLAGVNTGELFF. In nucleotides, the CDR3 is TGTGCCAGCAGCCTAGCGGGGGTGAACACCGGGGAGCTGTTTTTT.

This sequence joins TRBV25-1 and TRBJ1-1; tentatively, D is TRBD1 (6 bases). The CDR3 runs 12 residues. Germline CDR1 is MGHDK and CDR2 is SYGVNS. The V and J ends lost 7 bases and 8 bases respectively, with 14 bases between them. The CDR3 sequence: CASTFSTGEAFF. In nucleotides, the CDR3 is TGTGCCAGCACATTTTCTACAGGGGAAGCTTTCTTT.

The chain employs TRBV5-6 and TRBJ2-6; D perhaps matches TRBD2 (6 bases). The CDR3 is 17 amino acids. Germline V lookup: CDR1 SGHDT, CDR2 YYEEEE. V was trimmed by 0 bases and J by 0 bases, leaving 10 bases between them. CDR3 region: CASSLVGTYSGANVLTF. In DNA form, the CDR3 reads TGTGCCAGCAGCTTGGTAGGGACTTACTCTGGGGCCAACGTCCTGACTTTC.

This clone appeared once. J is TRBJ1-5 and V is TRBV5-5; 10 bases are a match to TRBD1. Germline V gives CDR1 SGHKS, CDR2 YYEKEE (reference sequence). V lost 2 bases, J lost 3 bases, and 5 bases stayed unmatched. The CDR3 is 16 residues long. The CDR3 bases are TGTGCCAGCAGCTTATCGGGACAGGGGCACAATCAGCCCCAGCATTTT. Translating gives CASSLSGQGHNQPQHF. Together with reference TRBV5-5 and TRBJ1-5, the CDR3 gives the full variable domain: DAGVTQSPTHLIKTRGQQVTLRCSPISGHKSVSWYQQVLGQGPQFIFQYYEKEERGRGNFPDRFSARQFPNYSSELNVNALLLGDSALYLCASSLSGQGHNQPQHFGDGTRLSIL.

The chain carries TRBV19 and TRBJ2-7; 7 bases are a match to TRBD2. Germline CDR1 LNHDA, CDR2 SQIVND (reference sequence). J lost 0 bases, V lost 2 bases, and 4 bases had no gene match. The CDR3 length is 15 residues. CDR3 sequence reads: CASSISGGVSYEQYF. In DNA form, the CDR3 reads TGTGCCAGTAGTATAAGTGGGGGGGTCTCCTACGAGCAGTACTTC.

V gene TRBV7-2 combines with J gene TRBJ2-5; TRBD1 matches at 11 bases. The CDR3 consists of 15 residues. Germline CDR1 SGHTA, CDR2 FQGNSA. V lost 5 bases to trimming and J lost 4 bases; unmatched junction nucleotides: 6. CDR3 in amino acids: CASSIGTGGGETQYF. The CDR3 coding sequence is TGTGCCAGCAGCATAGGGACAGGGGGAGGAGAGACCCAGTACTTC.

The rearrangement uses TRBV20-1 and TRBJ2-1; a possible D gene is TRBD1 (6 bases). The CDR3 loop spans 11 amino acids. The germline V gene encodes CDR1 DFQATT and CDR2 SNEGSKA (reference sequence). V was pared by 4 bases and J by 7 bases, with 8 bases between. The CDR3 DNA sequence: TGCAGTGCTAACAGGGATAATGAGCAGTTCTTC. Its protein is CSANRDNEQFF.

This clone was seen a single time. The chain links TRBV18 to TRBJ2-1, with 7 bases aligning to TRBD2. The CDR3 is 15 residues long. Trimming at V came to 6 bases and at J to 3 bases, leaving 8 bases not matched to a gene. Germline lookup yields CDR1 KGHSH and CDR2 LQKENI. Here the CDR3 DNA reads TGTGCCAGCTCCCTCACCGGGGACTACTACAATGAGCAGTTCTTC. Amino acid sequence: CASSLTGDYYNEQFF.

A few counts support this clone. J is TRBJ2-1 and V is TRBV4-1, with 14 bases identical to TRBD2. There are 19 residues in the CDR3. Germline CDR1 is MGHRA and CDR2 is YSYEKL. V lost 5 bases and J lost 8; bases outside the gene matches: 17. This chain's CDR3 is CASSSPGLAGATNRDEQFF. CDR3 nucleotides: TGCGCCAGCAGCTCGCCGGGACTAGCGGGGGCCACCAATAGGGATGAGCAGTTCTTC.

The rearrangement links TRBV30 to TRBJ2-7; no reliable D call. From germline, CDR1 is GTSNPN and CDR2 SVGIG (reference sequence). V was cut by 4 bases and J by 7 bases, with 17 bases left in between. This CDR3 region has 13 residues. CDR3 sequence: CAWTPHTNREQYF. The DNA of the CDR3 is TGTGCCTGGACCCCGCACACTAATAGAGAGCAGTACTTC.

A word on this clone: The junction departs from the called germline gene at one end, perhaps through a read error. The genes are TRBV10-3 and TRBJ1-6; 7 positions agree with TRBD1. CDR1 ENHRY and CDR2 SYGVKD come from the germline V gene. This CDR3 contains 16 residues. The CDR3 reads CAVRSTEGAGNSPLHF. CDR3 in DNA: TGTGCCGTCAGGTCTACAGAGGGGGCTGGGAATTCACCCCTCCACTTT.

V usage is TRBV24-1 and J usage is TRBJ2-7, with 10 bases lining up with TRBD1. Germline trimming cut 4 bases from V and 5 bases from J; bases unmatched to any gene: 7. Germline CDR1 KGHDR, CDR2 SFDVKD. CDR3 length: 15 residues. CDR3 nucleotides: TGTGCCACCAGTGAATCAGGACAGGGGGGCGACGAGCAGTACTTC. Protein sequence: CATSESGQGGDEQYF.